Below, 5 T cell receptor beta chains from the same sample are listed, as sequenced in a study of T-cell memory formation after mild COVID-19. TCRdb processed the 5' RACE reads anew with MiXCR; each CDR3 protein has one entry. Altogether 200,000 to 250,000 distinct CDR3 sequences are present, roughly a tenth being singletons, with the ten largest covering 3% to 3.5%. Sequencing was done on a sample of PBMCs or a T cell subset sorted from them (not recorded which). Source of these receptors: a man aged 18 to 35 who had mild COVID-19 (a few samples of this study predate the infection). Cell type and time point are not known.

This clonotype was found a few times. The V call is TRBV6-5, the J call TRBJ2-3; D possibly uses TRBD1 or TRBD2 (5 bases each). The V and J ends lost 10 bases and 2 bases respectively, with 16 bases between them. CDR3 length: 14 residues. Germline CDR1 is MNHEY and CDR2 is SVGAGI. The DNA for the CDR3 is TGTGCCACCCAGAAGGGACCGCACACAGATACGCAGTATTTT. It yields the protein CATQKGPHTDTQYF.

This clonotype showed up just once. This chain connects TRBV7-9 to TRBJ2-2; D not certain. This CDR3 is built from 14 residues. CDR1 is SEHNR and CDR2 is FQNEAQ in the germline V gene (reference sequence). V shed 3 bases and J shed 4 bases, with 9 bases lying between them. This CDR3 reads CASSLVSSTGELFF. The CDR3 nucleotides read TGTGCCAGCAGCTTGGTTTCGAGCACCGGGGAGCTGTTTTTT.

The chain uses TRBV20-1 and TRBJ2-1, with 9 bases aligning to TRBD2. The CDR3 is 14 residues long. From germline, CDR1 is DFQATT and CDR2 SNEGSKA (reference sequence). V lost 4 bases to trimming and J lost 4 bases; unmatched junction nucleotides: 5. CDR3 bases: TGCAGTGCTAATAGCGGGGGCGGTTACAATGAGCAGTTCTTC. Translating gives CSANSGGGYNEQFF.

J is TRBJ2-2 and V is TRBV6-2 or TRBV6-3; perhaps D is TRBD1 or TRBD2 (6 bases each). The V end was cut by 1 base, the J end by 4 bases, with 10 bases between. The CDR3 consists of 15 residues. The germline V gene encodes CDR1 MNHEY and CDR2 SVGEGT. The CDR3 DNA reads TGTGCCAGCAGTTACTGGGGGGCATCCACCGGGGAGCTGTTTTTT. Translation gives CASSYWGASTGELFF.

There are a few counts of this clonotype. V usage is TRBV27 and J usage is TRBJ2-1; D possibly corresponds to TRBD1 (6 bases). With 3 bases removed from V and 5 bases from J, the gap between germline ends came to 17 bases. Germline assignment: CDR1 MNHEY and CDR2 SMNVEV (reference sequence). There are 16 residues in the CDR3. DNA of the CDR3: TGTGCCAGCAGTTTGGAGTCTGGGGGCAGGGACAATGAGCAGTTCTTC. Translation gives CASSLESGGRDNEQFF.